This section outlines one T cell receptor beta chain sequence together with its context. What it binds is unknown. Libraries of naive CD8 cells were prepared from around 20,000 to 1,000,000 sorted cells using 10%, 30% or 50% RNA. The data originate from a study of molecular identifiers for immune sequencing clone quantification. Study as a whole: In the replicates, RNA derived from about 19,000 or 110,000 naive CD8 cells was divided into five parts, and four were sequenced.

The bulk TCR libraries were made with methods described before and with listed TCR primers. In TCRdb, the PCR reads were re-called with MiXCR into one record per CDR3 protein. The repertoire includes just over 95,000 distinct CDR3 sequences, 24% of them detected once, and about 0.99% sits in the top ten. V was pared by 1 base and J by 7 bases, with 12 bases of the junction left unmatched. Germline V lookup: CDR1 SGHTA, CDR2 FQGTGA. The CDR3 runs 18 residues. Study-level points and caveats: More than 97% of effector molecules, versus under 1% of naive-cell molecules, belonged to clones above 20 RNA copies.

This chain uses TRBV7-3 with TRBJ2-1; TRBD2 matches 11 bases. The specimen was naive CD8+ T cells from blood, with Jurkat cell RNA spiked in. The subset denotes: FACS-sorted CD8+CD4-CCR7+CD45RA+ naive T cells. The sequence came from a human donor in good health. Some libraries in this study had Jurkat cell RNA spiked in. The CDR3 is CASSLKILAGGGGNEQFF. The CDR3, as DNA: TGTGCCAGCAGCTTAAAGATCCTAGCGGGAGGAGGCGGGAATGAGCAGTTCTTC.